The subject of this entry is one T cell receptor beta chain. The germline V gene has CDR1 SGHAT and CDR2 FQNNGV. The CDR3 covers 17 residues. V shed 0 bases, J shed 4 bases, and the junction held 11 bases outside the gene matches. This record belongs to a study of control samples from healthy donors and cancer patients. The assay was immunoSEQ multiplex PCR, and TCRdb's table has in-frame clones only and misses some. The data include about 200,000 clones; the top ten clones carry roughly 2%. The chain has TRBV11-2 and TRBJ2-7; 8 bases map to TRBD2. The material sequenced was blood. The origin of this receptor is a woman under 40 in good health. CDR3 sequence: CASSLEGGTSRGYEQYF. CDR3 coding DNA: TGTGCCAGCAGCTTAGAAGGGGGGACTAGTCGGGGTTACGAGCAGTACTTC.